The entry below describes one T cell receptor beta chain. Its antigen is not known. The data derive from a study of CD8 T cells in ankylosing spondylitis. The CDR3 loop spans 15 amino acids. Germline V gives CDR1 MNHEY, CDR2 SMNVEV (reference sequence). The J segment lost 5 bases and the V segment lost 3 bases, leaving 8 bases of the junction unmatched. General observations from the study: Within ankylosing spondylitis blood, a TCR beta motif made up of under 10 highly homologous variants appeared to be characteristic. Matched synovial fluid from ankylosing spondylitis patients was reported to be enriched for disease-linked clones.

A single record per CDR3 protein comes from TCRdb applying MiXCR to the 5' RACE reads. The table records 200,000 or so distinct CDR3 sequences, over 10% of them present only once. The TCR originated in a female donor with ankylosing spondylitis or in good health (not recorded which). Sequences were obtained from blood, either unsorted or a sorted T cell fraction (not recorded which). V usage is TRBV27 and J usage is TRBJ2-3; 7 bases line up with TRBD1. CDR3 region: CASSFRGPFEDTQYF. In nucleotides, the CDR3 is TGTGCCAGCAGTTTTAGGGGGCCTTTTGAAGATACGCAGTATTTT.